The 27 T cell receptor beta chains in this list originate from one sample, sequenced in a study of T-cell memory formation after mild COVID-19. TCRdb reanalysed the 5' RACE reads using MiXCR and keeps one entry per CDR3 protein. Of roughly 500,000 distinct CDR3 sequences in the sample, roughly 20% were seen once. The sequenced material came from PBMCs or a T cell subset sorted from them (not recorded which). The receptors originated from an adult woman who had mild COVID-19 (a few samples of this study predate the infection). Cell type and time point are not known.

Only a few counts were recorded for this clonotype. V gene TRBV20-1 combines with J gene TRBJ2-3, with TRBD2 identical over 10 bases. CDR1 is DFQATT, CDR2 SNEGSKA, per germline (reference sequence). The CDR3 has 15 residues. The J segment lost 0 bases and the V segment lost 1 base, leaving 1 base of the junction unmatched. DNA of the CDR3: TGCAGTGCTAGAGCGACTAGCGGGAGCACAGATACGCAGTATTTT. This sequence encodes CSARATSGSTDTQYF.

This clonotype was found many times. This chain uses TRBV28 with TRBJ2-7; D not resolved. Trimming took 6 bases from V and 4 from J, leaving 28 bases between them. Germline values: CDR1 MDHEN, CDR2 SYDVKM. The CDR3 totals 18 residues. In DNA, the CDR3 is TGTGCCAGCAGCGAATCCTTAGGTCTAGGGTCGGCCGAGTACGAGCAGTACTTC. Translation gives CASSESLGLGSAEYEQYF.

The CDR3, as DNA: TGTGCCAGCAGCGACGACATACTAGCTAAAATGAACACTGAAGCTTTCTTT. Encoded protein: CASSDDILAKMNTEAFF. The chain has TRBV7-6 and TRBJ1-1; D gene uncertain. CDR1 is SGHVS and CDR2 is FNYEAQ in the germline V gene. Trimming took 5 bases from V and 0 from J, leaving 19 bases between them. This CDR3 is built from 17 residues. The full variable domain, in which reference TRBV7-6 and TRBJ1-1 provide the parts outside the CDR3, is GAGVSQSPRYKVTKRGQDVALRCDPISGHVSLYWYRQALGQGPEFLTYFNYEAQQDKSGLPNDRFSAERPEGSISTLTIQRTEQRDSAMYRCASSDDILAKMNTEAFFGQGTRLTVV.

This chain uses TRBV5-1 with TRBJ2-1; 11 bases fit TRBD2. The length of the CDR3 is 15 residues. V lost 4 bases to trimming and J lost 8 bases; unmatched junction nucleotides: 8. The V gene's germline CDR1 is SGHRS and CDR2 YFSETQ. The CDR3 region has the DNA TGCGCCAGCAGCCTATCTAGCGGGGGGCCGGATGAGCAGTTCTTC. It codes for CASSLSSGGPDEQFF.

This clonotype was found a few times. J is TRBJ2-7 and V is TRBV5-6; possibly TRBD2 for D (6 bases). Trimming removed 0 bases at V and 4 bases at J, with 11 bases between. The germline gives CDR1 SGHDT, CDR2 YYEEEE. The CDR3 covers 14 residues. CDR3 protein: CASSLAGGNYEQYF. CDR3 sequence (DNA): TGTGCCAGCAGCTTGGCTGGAGGGAATTACGAGCAGTACTTC.

V is TRBV3-1 and J is TRBJ2-2; D could derive from TRBD1 or TRBD2 (5 bases each). The germline CDR1 and CDR2 sequences are LGHDT and YNNKEL (reference sequence). V was pared by 0 bases and J by 3 bases, with 14 bases between. This CDR3 has 17 amino acids. The CDR3 nucleotides are TGTGCCAGCAGCCAAGACGGGGCCCTAGCTTACACCGGGGAGCTGTTTTTT. Translating gives CASSQDGALAYTGELFF.

The rearrangement links TRBV27 to TRBJ2-5, with 7 bases aligning to TRBD1. V trimming: 1 base; J trimming: 2 bases; junction bases outside the gene matches: 7. CDR3 length equals 16 residues. Germline V gene data show CDR1 as MNHEY and CDR2 as SMNVEV (reference sequence). This CDR3 reads CASSLWTGSQQETQYF. The CDR3 coding sequence is TGTGCCAGCAGTTTATGGACAGGAAGTCAACAAGAGACCCAGTACTTC.

The V call is TRBV5-1, the J call TRBJ2-7, with 7 bases fitting TRBD2. With 5 bases clipped from V and 0 bases from J, the junction kept 8 bases outside the gene matches. CDR3 size: 15 residues. Germline V gene sequence: CDR1 SGHRS, CDR2 YFSETQ. The CDR3: CASRPRGVSSYEQYF. The CDR3 DNA follows: TGCGCCAGCAGACCCCGGGGGGTGAGCTCCTACGAGCAGTACTTC.

The CDR3 DNA reads TGCGCCAGCAGCTTGGAGGGACAACTAACCTCGGGAGAGCAGTACTTC. It translates to CASSLEGQLTSGEQYF. The chain is built from TRBV5-1 and TRBJ2-7; D might be TRBD1 (6 bases). V was clipped by 0 bases and J by 7 bases, with 20 bases between them. Germline-derived CDR1 and CDR2 are SGHRS and YFSETQ. This CDR3 is built from 16 residues.

A few counts support this clonotype. V usage is TRBV5-1 and J usage is TRBJ1-2, with D maybe TRBD1 (6 bases). Trimming removed 1 base at V and 6 bases at J, with 16 bases between. The germline CDR1 and CDR2 sequences are SGHRS and YFSETQ. This CDR3 region has 15 residues. The CDR3 DNA follows: TGCGCCAGCAGCTTGCTCCAAACAGGGAACAATGGCTACACCTTC. Its translation: CASSLLQTGNNGYTF. Complete variable domain (other parts from reference TRBV5-1 and TRBJ1-2): KAGVTQTPRYLIKTRGQQVTLSCSPISGHRSVSWYQQTPGQGLQFLFEYFSETQRNKGNFPGRFSGRQFSNSRSEMNVSTLELGDSALYLCASSLLQTGNNGYTFGSGTRLTVV.

This clonotype was seen once. This sequence joins TRBV20-1 and TRBJ2-7; 10 nucleotides agree with TRBD1. Germline CDR1 DFQATT, CDR2 SNEGSKA (reference sequence). The length of the CDR3 is 14 residues. V shed 1 base and J 12 bases; nucleotides not matched to a gene: 12. The CDR3 is CSARVPGQGLRRYF. The CDR3 DNA reads TGCAGTGCTAGAGTACCGGGACAGGGGCTACGTCGGTACTTC.

This clonotype was seen a few times. V usage is TRBV13 and J usage is TRBJ1-2; tentatively, D is TRBD1 (5 bases). Trimming cost V 5 bases and J 6 bases, with 16 bases left between them. The CDR3 has 14 amino acids. Germline V CDR1 and CDR2: PRHDT, FYEKMQ (reference sequence). Here the CDR3 DNA reads TGTGCCAGCAGCGAGAGGGACGTAACGCATGGCTACACCTTC. The encoded protein is CASSERDVTHGYTF.

The chain is built from TRBV20-1 and TRBJ2-3, with D hard to call. The CDR3 runs to 11 residues. CDR1 is DFQATT and CDR2 is SNEGSKA in the germline V gene (reference sequence). V gave up 5 bases and J gave up 7 bases, with 10 bases separating them. As DNA, the CDR3 is TGCAGTGCTTCAAAGCAATATACGCAGTATTTT. Amino acids: CSASKQYTQYF.

This clonotype turned up a few times. The V call is TRBV20-1, the J call TRBJ1-1; weak D call: TRBD1 (5 bases). Germline CDR1 is DFQATT and CDR2 is SNEGSKA (reference sequence). V shed 2 bases and J shed 8 bases, with 15 bases lying between them. This CDR3 comprises 13 residues. CDR3 DNA: TGCAGTGCTAGAAGAGTACGGGGGATGGAAGCTTTCTTT. Protein product: CSARRVRGMEAFF.

The rearrangement links TRBV5-1 to TRBJ2-1; TRBD2 aligns across 10 bases. V shed 0 bases, J shed 0 bases, and the junction held 9 bases outside the gene matches. The CDR3 length is 19 residues. Germline lookup yields CDR1 SGHRS and CDR2 YFSETQ. CDR3 amino acids: CASSLAGLAGASSYNEQFF. The CDR3 coding sequence is TGCGCCAGCAGCTTGGCGGGGCTAGCGGGGGCTAGCTCCTACAATGAGCAGTTCTTC.

This clonotype occurred a few times. V is TRBV6-6 and J is TRBJ2-7; unclear D gene. Germline lookup yields CDR1 MNHNY and CDR2 SVGAGI (reference sequence). CDR3 size: 14 residues. Trimming removed 5 bases from V and 0 bases from J, with 11 bases in between. The CDR3 region is CASSHRKSSYEQYF. The CDR3 DNA follows: TGTGCCAGCAGTCACCGTAAAAGCTCCTACGAGCAGTACTTC.

The table lists this clonotype with a few counts. The chain employs TRBV7-9 and TRBJ1-4; unclear D gene. CDR1 SEHNR and CDR2 FQNEAQ come from the germline V gene (reference sequence). Trimming stripped 3 bases from V and 8 bases from J, with 10 bases between. This CDR3 comprises 13 residues. The CDR3 sequence: CASSFGRGEKLFF. The CDR3 DNA is TGTGCCAGCAGCTTCGGTCGAGGGGAAAAACTGTTTTTT. The full variable domain, in which reference TRBV7-9 and TRBJ1-4 provide the parts outside the CDR3, is DTGVSQNPRHKITKRGQNVTFRCDPISEHNRLYWYRQTLGQGPEFLTYFQNEAQLEKSRLLSDRFSAERPKGSFSTLEIQRTEQGDSAMYLCASSFGRGEKLFFGSGTQLSVL.

The chain links TRBV15 to TRBJ1-5; D ambiguous. The germline V gene has CDR1 LNHNV and CDR2 YYDKDF (reference sequence). The CDR3 contains 13 residues. The V end was cut by 5 bases, the J end by 3 bases, with 8 bases between. The CDR3 DNA sequence: TGTGCCACCAGCGGGAGTGTCAATCAGCCCCAGCATTTT. This codes for CATSGSVNQPQHF.

The sample holds a few counts of this clonotype. One end of the junction is discordant with germline, which a read error may explain. The V and J genes are TRBV29-1 and TRBJ1-2; 8 bases line up with TRBD1. The CDR3 totals 10 residues. Looked up from germline, CDR1 is SQVTM and CDR2 is ANQGSEA. In nucleotides, the CDR3 is TGCAGCGTTCATCAGGGGGCGCTTGGCTTC. Translating gives CSVHQGALGF.

This clonotype has a handful of counts. J is TRBJ2-1 and V is TRBV20-1; 10 nucleotides match TRBD1. Germline CDR1 is DFQATT and CDR2 is SNEGSKA (reference sequence). V lost 3 bases to trimming and J lost 8 bases; unmatched junction nucleotides: 10. This CDR3 has 15 amino acids. CDR3 DNA sequence: TGCAGTGCTAGCGGACAGGGGGAGGGTGTAGATGAGCAGTTCTTC. This codes for CSASGQGEGVDEQFF.

The CDR3 DNA reads TGTGCCAGCAGTCCTGGGGCCTTCTACGAGCAGTACTTC. As protein: CASSPGAFYEQYF. V usage is TRBV6-2 or TRBV6-3 and J usage is TRBJ2-7, with D possibly TRBD1 on 5 matching bases. V lost 5 bases to trimming and J lost 3 bases, with 11 bases between them. Germline-derived CDR1 and CDR2 are MNHEY and SVGEGT. There are 13 residues in the CDR3.

The chain links TRBV12-3 or TRBV12-4 to TRBJ1-2; TRBD1 is a possible D gene (5 bases). The CDR3 sequence is 13 residues long. The V and J ends lost 7 bases and 8 bases respectively, with 17 bases between them. CDR3 DNA sequence: TGTGCCAGCACCACTTCGAGGGGCGAGGGCTACACCTTC. Amino acids: CASTTSRGEGYTF.

The chain has TRBV2 and TRBJ2-7; 11 positions match TRBD2. The V and J ends lost 1 base and 4 bases, in that order; junction bases with no gene match: 3. This CDR3 is 15 amino acids long. Germline V gives CDR1 SNHLY, CDR2 FYNNEI. In nucleotides, the CDR3 is TGTGCCAGCAGTGAAGGACTAGCGGGGATTTACGAGCAGTACTTC. It is translated as CASSEGLAGIYEQYF.

The rearrangement uses TRBV7-9 and TRBJ2-5; a weak D match, TRBD1 (6 bases). Trimming pared 1 base from V and 3 bases from J, leaving 12 bases between. Germline V lookup: CDR1 SEHNR, CDR2 FQNEAQ (reference sequence). This CDR3 is built from 15 residues. The CDR3 nucleotides read TGTGCCAGCAGCTTAGTCTTGTCAGGGGAAGAGACCCAGTACTTC. Amino acids: CASSLVLSGEETQYF.

The chain links TRBV7-8 to TRBJ2-7; 8 nucleotides agree with TRBD1. The junction had 10 bases not matched to a gene; V was cut back by 5 bases and J by 1 base. CDR1 is SGHVS and CDR2 is FQNEAQ in the germline V gene. The CDR3 consists of 16 residues. The chain's CDR3 is CASSLSLDRVSYEQYF. Here the CDR3 DNA reads TGTGCCAGCAGCCTCTCCCTGGACAGGGTTTCCTACGAGCAGTACTTC.

V gene TRBV30 combines with J gene TRBJ1-2, with D unresolved. This CDR3 comprises 11 residues. Trimming stripped 3 bases from V and 5 bases from J, with 7 bases between. Germline-derived CDR1 and CDR2 are GTSNPN and SVGIG (reference sequence). The CDR3 is CAWRQSYGYTF. In DNA form, the CDR3 reads TGTGCCTGGAGACAGTCTTATGGCTACACCTTC.

This clonotype was seen more than once but under ten times. V usage is TRBV5-1 and J usage is TRBJ2-1, with TRBD2 identical over 13 bases. This CDR3 has 16 residues. The V gene end was trimmed by 0 bases and the J gene end by 8 bases; junction bases not matched to a gene: 5. Germline CDR1 SGHRS, CDR2 YFSETQ. The CDR3 DNA reads TGCGCCAGCAGCTTGGGAGGACTAGCGGGAGTCGATGAGCAGTTCTTC. Protein sequence: CASSLGGLAGVDEQFF. Complete variable domain (other parts from reference TRBV5-1 and TRBJ2-1): KAGVTQTPRYLIKTRGQQVTLSCSPISGHRSVSWYQQTPGQGLQFLFEYFSETQRNKGNFPGRFSGRQFSNSRSEMNVSTLELGDSALYLCASSLGGLAGVDEQFFGPGTRLTVL.